The 17 T cell receptor beta chains in this list originate from one sample, sequenced in a study of control samples from healthy donors and cancer patients (dated by TCRdb to between 2020 and 2021). Library construction relied on the immunoSEQ multiplex PCR assay. The clones in this table, taken by TCRdb from immuneACCESS, are in-frame only. Not every clone is retained; where verified, under half of the shortfall comes from an unresolved V gene, and the cause of the rest is unknown. The sample profile shows about 110,000 clones; around 87% of them were found once. 3.5% to 4.5% of the sample lies in the top ten. The source material was PBMCs. The receptors here all came from a woman aged 55-70 years with lung cancer.

This sequence joins TRBV23-1 and TRBJ2-7, with 8 bases aligning to TRBD1. TRBV23-1 is noted as an ORF with a role that remains uncertain. Unmatched junction bases numbered 10, after V lost 2 bases and J lost 7 bases. This CDR3 contains 15 residues. DNA of the CDR3: TGCGCCAGCAGTCAAAAAGTATTACAGGGGGAAGAGCAGTACTTC. Translated: CASSQKVLQGEEQYF.

The chain employs TRBV6-2 or TRBV6-3 and TRBJ1-4; 8 bases agree with TRBD1. This CDR3 is 19 amino acids long. CDR1 and CDR2 (germline): MNHEY, SVGEGT. Trimming at V came to 2 bases and at J to 0 bases, leaving 11 bases not matched to a gene. The CDR3 region is CASSYPSRGRRSTNEKLFF. For the CDR3, the DNA is TGTGCCAGCAGTTACCCTTCCAGGGGGCGCAGGTCAACTAATGAAAAACTGTTTTTT.

The chain employs TRBV2 and TRBJ2-7, with TRBD2 matching 9 bases. Germline loops: CDR1 SNHLY, CDR2 FYNNEI. J was trimmed by 4 bases and V by 1 base; bases with no gene match: 5. CDR3 size: 15 residues. The CDR3 region is CASSEVSGSRYEQYF. The CDR3 DNA sequence: TGTGCCAGCAGTGAAGTTAGCGGGAGTAGGTACGAGCAGTACTTC. The complete variable domain, with remaining parts taken from reference TRBV2 and TRBJ2-7, reads EPEVTQTPSHQVTQMGQEVILRCVPISNHLYFYWYRQILGQKVEFLVSFYNNEISEKSEIFDDQFSVERPDGSNFTLKIRSTKLEDSAMYFCASSEVSGSRYEQYFGPGTRLTVT.

The chain couples TRBV6-5 to TRBJ2-2, with 8 bases lining up with TRBD2. Trimming took 2 bases from V and 1 from J; bases not matched to a gene: 3. Germline-derived CDR1 and CDR2 are MNHEY and SVGAGI. The CDR3 runs to 16 residues. CDR3 DNA sequence: TGTGCCAGCAGTTACAATAGCGGGGTGAACACCGGGGAGCTGTTTTTT. Translating gives CASSYNSGVNTGELFF.

V and J are TRBV5-1 and TRBJ2-2; 7 bases are shared with TRBD1. This CDR3 spans 16 amino acids. The trim removed 1 base at V and 7 bases at J, leaving 10 bases unmatched. CDR1 and CDR2 (germline): SGHRS, YFSETQ. CDR3 DNA: TGCGCCAGCAGCTTGAATGGCGACAGGGTCATCGGGGAGCTGTTTTTT. It is translated as CASSLNGDRVIGELFF.

The J gene is TRBJ2-1, the V gene TRBV12-5; tentatively, D is TRBD1 (7 bases). V shed 5 bases and J shed 4 bases, with 12 bases lying between them. The CDR3 has 14 residues. The germline V gene has CDR1 LGHNT and CDR2 FRNRAP. In nucleotides, the CDR3 is TGTGCTAGTGGTCCTTCAGGGGGGTACAATGAGCAGTTCTTC. This codes for CASGPSGGYNEQFF.

This clone was seen more than once but under ten times. This chain uses TRBV19 with TRBJ1-5; the D is unclear. V lost 4 bases and J lost 8, with 15 bases in between. The CDR3 sequence is 14 residues long. The germline V gene encodes CDR1 LNHDA and CDR2 SQIVND (reference sequence). The CDR3 region has the DNA TGTGCCAGTAGTAGGGGAGGGAGTACGGAGCCCCAGCATTTT. Protein: CASSRGGSTEPQHF.

The V call is TRBV28, the J call TRBJ1-1; 7 nucleotides line up with TRBD1. The germline gives CDR1 MDHEN, CDR2 SYDVKM. CDR3 length: 16 residues. V was clipped by 7 bases and J by 3 bases; unmatched bases: 14. The CDR3 protein is CASTSSTRDRDTEAFF. In DNA form, the CDR3 reads TGTGCCAGCACTTCCTCCACCCGAGACAGGGACACTGAAGCTTTCTTT. The complete variable domain, with remaining parts taken from reference TRBV28 and TRBJ1-1, reads DVKVTQSSRYLVKRTGEKVFLECVQDMDHENMFWYRQDPGLGLRLIYFSYDVKMKEKGDIPEGYSVSREKKERFSLILESASTNQTSMYLCASTSSTRDRDTEAFFGQGTRLTVV.

The J gene is TRBJ2-7, the V gene TRBV11-2, with D uncertain. V was clipped by 5 bases and J by 0 bases, with 17 bases between them. The CDR3 is made up of 16 amino acids. The V gene's germline CDR1 is SGHAT and CDR2 FQNNGV. CDR3 amino acids: CASSPIRWHASYEQYF. In DNA, the CDR3 is TGTGCCAGCAGCCCGATCAGGTGGCATGCCTCCTACGAGCAGTACTTC.

The rearrangement links TRBV7-2 to TRBJ1-1, with 8 bases lining up with TRBD1. The germline V gene encodes CDR1 SGHTA and CDR2 FQGNSA. This CDR3 has 14 residues. Trimming took 4 bases from V and 1 from J; bases not matched to a gene: 2. The DNA of the CDR3 is TGTGCCAGCAGCTGGGGGACAGGGAACACTGAAGCTTTCTTT. Protein: CASSWGTGNTEAFF. Based on the CDR3 plus reference TRBV7-2 and TRBJ1-1, the full variable domain is GAGVSQSPSNKVTEKGKDVELRCDPISGHTALYWYRQSLGQGLEFLIYFQGNSAPDKSGLPSDRFSAERTGGSVSTLTIQRTQQEDSAVYLCASSWGTGNTEAFFGQGTRLTVV.

V is TRBV2 and J is TRBJ2-7; D uncertain. Trimming pared 6 bases from V and 0 bases from J, leaving 12 bases between. The germline CDR1 and CDR2 sequences are SNHLY and FYNNEI. There are 14 residues in the CDR3. CDR3 bases: TGTGCCAGCAGCGTGAAGGGTAGCTCCTACGAGCAGTACTTC. It is translated as CASSVKGSSYEQYF.

The rearrangement links TRBV6-5 to TRBJ1-1, with 9 bases lining up with TRBD1. Looked up from germline, CDR1 is MNHEY and CDR2 is SVGAGI. Losses at the gene ends were 5 bases for V and 2 bases for J; bases not matched to a gene: 6. CDR3 length: 15 amino acids. Here the CDR3 DNA reads TGTGCCAGCAGTAGGACAGGGGCACCTAACACTGAAGCTTTCTTT. This sequence encodes CASSRTGAPNTEAFF.

The sample holds one count of this clone. The chain recombines TRBV5-1 with TRBJ1-3; D is uncertain. Trimming cost V 5 bases and J 0 bases, with 9 bases left between them. The CDR3 sequence is 14 residues long. Germline CDR1 reads SGHRS; CDR2 reads YFSETQ. The CDR3 region has the DNA TGCGCCAGCAGGCTCGGAAGCTCTGGAAACACCATATATTTT. Residues: CASRLGSSGNTIYF.

The V and J genes are TRBV25-1 and TRBJ1-4, with D possibly being TRBD1 (5 bases). Germline-derived CDR1 and CDR2 are MGHDK and SYGVNS. V was shortened by 5 bases and J by 7 bases, with 17 bases between the two germline ends. There are 15 residues in the CDR3. This CDR3 reads CASSPRGVGPEKLFF. CDR3 DNA: TGTGCCAGCAGTCCCCGGGGGGTGGGTCCTGAAAAACTGTTTTTT.

CDR3 loop: CASSLGPEETQYF. CDR3 in DNA: TGTGCCAGCAGCCTGGGCCCGGAAGAGACCCAGTACTTC. The genes are TRBV5-5 and TRBJ2-5; D gene uncertain. Germline CDR1 reads SGHKS; CDR2 reads YYEKEE (reference sequence). There are 13 residues in the CDR3. V lost 4 bases and J lost 3, with 10 bases in between.

The chain uses TRBV7-2 and TRBJ1-2; D might be TRBD1 (6 bases). Per germline, CDR1 SGHTA and CDR2 FQGNSA. This CDR3 is 15 amino acids long. V dropped 2 bases and J dropped 8 bases, with 18 bases sitting between them. Here the CDR3 reads CASSLPRTESGGYTF. The DNA for the CDR3 is TGTGCCAGCAGCTTACCGAGGACAGAATCTGGGGGCTACACCTTC. Using reference TRBV7-2 and TRBJ1-2 for the parts outside the CDR3, the full variable domain is GAGVSQSPSNKVTEKGKDVELRCDPISGHTALYWYRQSLGQGLEFLIYFQGNSAPDKSGLPSDRFSAERTGGSVSTLTIQRTQQEDSAVYLCASSLPRTESGGYTFGSGTRLTVV.

This sequence joins TRBV9 and TRBJ2-3; TRBD2 might be the D (6 bases). This CDR3 region has 15 residues. From germline, CDR1 is SGDLS and CDR2 YYNGEE. V shed 3 bases and J shed 2 bases, with 13 bases lying between them. The CDR3 region has the DNA TGTGCCAGCAGCGCCTATAGCGGCTCCACAGATACGCAGTATTTT. This codes for CASSAYSGSTDTQYF.